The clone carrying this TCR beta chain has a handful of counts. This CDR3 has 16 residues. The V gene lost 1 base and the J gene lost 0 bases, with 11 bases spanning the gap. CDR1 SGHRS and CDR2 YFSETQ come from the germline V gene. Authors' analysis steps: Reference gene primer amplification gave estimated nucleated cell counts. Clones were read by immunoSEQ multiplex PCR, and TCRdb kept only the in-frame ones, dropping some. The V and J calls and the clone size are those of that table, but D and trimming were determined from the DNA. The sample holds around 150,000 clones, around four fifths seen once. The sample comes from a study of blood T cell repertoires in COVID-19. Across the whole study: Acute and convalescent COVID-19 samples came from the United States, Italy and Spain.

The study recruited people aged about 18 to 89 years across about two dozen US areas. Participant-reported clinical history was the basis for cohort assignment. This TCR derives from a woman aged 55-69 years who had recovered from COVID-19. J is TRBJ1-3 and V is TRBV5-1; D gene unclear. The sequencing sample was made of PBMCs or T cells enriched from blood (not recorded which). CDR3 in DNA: TGCGCCAGCAGCTTGATCCCACAGATCTCTGGAAACACCATATATTTT. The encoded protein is CASSLIPQISGNTIYF. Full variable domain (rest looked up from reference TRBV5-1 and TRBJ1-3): KAGVTQTPRYLIKTRGQQVTLSCSPISGHRSVSWYQQTPGQGLQFLFEYFSETQRNKGNFPGRFSGRQFSNSRSEMNVSTLELGDSALYLCASSLIPQISGNTIYFGEGSWLTVV.